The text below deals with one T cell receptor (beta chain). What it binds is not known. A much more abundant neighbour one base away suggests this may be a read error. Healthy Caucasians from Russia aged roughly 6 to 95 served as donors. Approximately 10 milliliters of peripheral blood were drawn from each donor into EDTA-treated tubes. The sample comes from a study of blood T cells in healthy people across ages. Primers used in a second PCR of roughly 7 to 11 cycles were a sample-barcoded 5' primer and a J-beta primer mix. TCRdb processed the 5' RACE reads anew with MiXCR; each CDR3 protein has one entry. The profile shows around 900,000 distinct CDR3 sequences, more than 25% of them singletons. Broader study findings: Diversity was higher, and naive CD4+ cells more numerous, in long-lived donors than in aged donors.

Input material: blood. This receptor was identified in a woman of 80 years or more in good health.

DNA for the CDR3: TGTGCCAGCAGCCCCAGTGCTGGGGGGAACGGTAGCTACACCTTC. Translation: CASSPSAGGNGSYTF. This chain uses TRBV7-2 with TRBJ1-2; tentatively, D is TRBD1 (5 bases). Looked up from germline, CDR1 is SGHTA and CDR2 is FQGNSA. V lost 5 bases, J lost 9 bases, and 22 bases lay in between. The CDR3 runs 15 residues.